This is a list of T cell receptor beta chains from one sample in a study of chemoradiotherapy in HPV16-positive cancers. The assay was immunoSEQ multiplex PCR, and TCRdb's table has in-frame clones only and misses some. This sample yields 7,000 to 10,000 clones, of which about 85% are seen a single time; about 3% belongs to the top ten. The starting material was tumor tissue, obtained from a patient who underwent chemoradiotherapy. These receptors came from a human donor with HPV-associated anogenital cancer. The CDR3 runs from the conserved cysteine through the conserved F or W. The order of the fields is J gene, D gene, clone size, V gene, CDR3 protein, CDR3 DNA. The D gene is left open where the match is weak. The size of a clone is reported for some rows only, either as once, few or many, or as a class for expanded clones.

TRBJ2-2 | - | - | TRBV28 | CASSFGLATRELFF | TGTGCCAGCAGTTTCGGGCTAGCCACTAGGGAGCTGTTTTTT
TRBJ2-7 | TRBD2 | - | TRBV6-1 | CASSEVRGGYEQYF | TGTGCCAGCAGTGAAGTCCGGGGGGGGTACGAGCAGTACTTC
TRBJ2-5 | - | once | TRBV7-6 | CASRNTIRGHLQETQYF | TGTGCCAGCAGGAATACAATCCGGGGCCATCTTCAAGAGACCCAGTACTTC
TRBJ2-1 | TRBD2 | - | TRBV7-7 | CASSGSGVGGEQFF | TGTGCCAGCAGCGGGAGCGGGGTCGGGGGTGAGCAGTTCTTC
TRBJ2-3 | - | - | TRBV6-1 | CASSEEEWGSSTGYF | TGTGCCAGCAGTGAAGAAGAATGGGGGAGTTCGACGGGGTATTTT
TRBJ2-2 | TRBD2 | few | TRBV13 | CASSPWTSGDDTGELFF | TGTGCCAGCAGCCCATGGACTAGCGGGGACGACACCGGGGAGCTGTTTTTT
TRBJ1-3 | - | - | TRBV11-2 | CASSLREGNTIYF | TGTGCCAGCAGCTTACGAGAGGGAAACACCATATATTTT
TRBJ1-5 | TRBD1 | few | TRBV19 | CASSKGQQNQPQHF | TGTGCCAGTAGTAAGGGACAGCAAAATCAGCCCCAGCATTTT
TRBJ1-1 | - | - | TRBV6-5 | CASSLLGGAEAFF | TGTGCCAGCAGTCTACTCGGGGGGGCTGAAGCTTTCTTT
TRBJ2-2 | - | - | TRBV30 | CAWSGARGGPGELFF | TGTGCCTGGAGCGGGGCCAGGGGTGGCCCCGGGGAGCTGTTTTTT
TRBJ2-1 | - | - | TRBV5-4 | CASSSQTRPNEQFF | TGTGCCAGCAGCTCACAGACCAGACCCAATGAGCAGTTCTTC
TRBJ1-2 | - | large | TRBV6-6 | CASSESGADGYTF | TGTGCCAGCAGTGAGTCAGGGGCTGATGGCTACACCTTC
TRBJ2-3 | TRBD1 | - | TRBV5-1 | CASSFGDRRTTDTQYF | TGCGCCAGCAGCTTCGGGGACAGGCGGACCACAGATACGCAGTATTTT
TRBJ2-1 | - | once | TRBV7-2 | CASSLFNEQFF | TGTGCCAGCAGCTTGTTCAATGAGCAGTTCTTC
TRBJ2-7 | - | - | TRBV19 | CASSIDPLAGSYEQYF | TGTGCCAGTAGTATAGACCCCCTGGCAGGGTCCTACGAGCAGTACTTC
TRBJ2-1 | - | - | TRBV5-6 | CASSRWGGEQFF | TGTGCCAGCAGCCGATGGGGTGGTGAGCAGTTCTTC
TRBJ1-3 | - | - | TRBV11-2 | CASSPRRGGFGNTIYF | TGTGCCAGCAGCCCCCGGCGGGGGGGCTTTGGAAACACCATATATTTT
TRBJ2-6 | - | - | TRBV5-1 | CASSTGAGANVLTF | TGCGCCAGCAGTACGGGGGCTGGGGCCAACGTCCTGACTTTC
TRBJ2-2 | TRBD2 | - | TRBV5-1 | CASSVELAGGGELFF | TGCGCCAGCAGCGTCGAACTAGCGGGAGGCGGGGAGCTGTTTTTT
TRBJ2-1 | TRBD1 | - | TRBV7-9 | CASSRAGGNEQFF | TGTGCCAGCTCTCGGGCAGGGGGCAATGAGCAGTTCTTC
TRBJ1-4 | - | - | TRBV11-3 | CASSLNRGEKLFF | TGTGCCAGCAGCTTGAATCGGGGGGAAAAACTGTTTTTT
TRBJ1-2 | - | - | TRBV6-5 | CASSPDPGQGYTF | TGTGCCAGCAGCCCTGACCCAGGGCAGGGCTACACCTTC
TRBJ2-7 | - | - | TRBV7-2 | CASSLGEYEQYF | TGTGCCAGCAGCTTAGGGGAGTACGAGCAGTACTTC
TRBJ2-7 | - | - | TRBV6-5 | CASSYVGAGPYEQYF | TGTGCCAGCAGTTACGTGGGGGCCGGACCCTACGAGCAGTACTTC
TRBJ1-1 | TRBD1 | - | TRBV7-6 | CASSLVGGRGGINTEAFF | TGTGCCAGCAGCTTAGTAGGGGGCAGGGGCGGGATAAACACTGAAGCTTTCTTT
TRBJ1-3 | - | - | TRBV14 | CASSHPGAGNTIYF | TGTGCCAGCAGCCACCCTGGGGCTGGAAACACCATATATTTT
TRBJ2-1 | TRBD1 | - | TRBV7-9 | CASSPQGRYNEQFF | TGTGCCAGCAGCCCACAGGGGAGATACAATGAGCAGTTCTTC
TRBJ2-7 | TRBD2 | - | TRBV30 | CAWSGTSGEQYF | TGTGCCTGGAGTGGGACTAGCGGCGAGCAGTACTTC
TRBJ1-1 | - | - | TRBV11-2 | CASSPFLLNTEAFF | TGTGCCAGCAGCCCGTTTCTTCTGAACACTGAAGCTTTCTTT
TRBJ2-7 | - | - | TRBV9 | CASSVEGGPYEQYF | TGTGCCAGCAGCGTAGAAGGGGGACCCTACGAGCAGTACTTC
TRBJ2-5 | - | - | TRBV7-7 | CASSSPGQETQYF | TGTGCTAGCAGCTCGCCTGGACAAGAGACCCAGTACTTC
TRBJ2-3 | - | once | TRBV7-9 | CASSACTDTQYF | TGTGCCAGCAGTGCTTGCACAGATACGCAGTATTTT
TRBJ1-2 | TRBD1 | - | TRBV5-4 | CASSLGAGQGERGYTF | TGTGCCAGCAGCTTGGGGGCCGGACAGGGGGAGAGAGGCTACACCTTC
TRBJ2-1 | TRBD2 | - | TRBV19 | CASSIDLGGSGRAGEQFF | TGTGCCAGTAGTATAGATCTGGGCGGTAGCGGGAGAGCGGGTGAGCAGTTCTTC
TRBJ1-1 | - | once | TRBV11-2 | CASSLRATLNTEAFF | TGTGCCAGCAGCTTAAGAGCGACACTGAACACTGAAGCTTTCTTT
TRBJ2-7 | - | - | TRBV5-1 | CASSLLQGGYEQYF | TGCGCCAGCAGCTTGTTGCAGGGAGGATACGAGCAGTACTTC
TRBJ2-2 | TRBD1 | - | TRBV29-1 | CSVEGPGTGDDPNTGELFF | TGCAGCGTTGAAGGACCGGGGACAGGGGACGACCCGAACACCGGGGAGCTGTTTTTT
TRBJ1-5 | TRBD1 | - | TRBV7-2 | CASSLAGGGGEQPQHF | TGTGCCAGCAGCTTAGCGGGAGGGGGCGGTGAGCAGCCCCAGCATTTT
TRBJ2-3 | TRBD2 | - | TRBV11-2 | CASSLRQREGLADTQYF | TGTGCCAGCAGCTTGCGGCAGCGGGAGGGCCTGGCAGATACGCAGTATTTT
TRBJ2-3 | - | - | TRBV30 | CAWLRPGATSTDTQYF | TGTGCCTGGCTCCGTCCTGGGGCGACTAGCACAGATACGCAGTATTTT
TRBJ2-7 | - | - | TRBV2 | CASSGGGGRQYF | TGTGCCAGCAGTGGGGGAGGGGGCAGGCAGTACTTC
TRBJ2-6 | TRBD1 | - | TRBV5-1 | CASSKGQPSGANVLTF | TGCGCCAGCAGCAAGGGACAGCCCTCTGGGGCCAACGTCCTGACTTTC
TRBJ2-3 | - | once | TRBV11-3 | CASSLDAGDTQYF | TGTGCCAGCAGCTTAGATGCCGGGGATACGCAGTATTTT
TRBJ2-5 | - | once | TRBV4-1 | CASSPPRPQGGETQYF | TGCGCCAGCAGCCCCCCCCGGCCACAGGGTGGAGAGACCCAGTACTTC
TRBJ1-2 | - | - | TRBV18 | CASSLTTDTNYGYTF | TGTGCCAGCTCACTAACCACGGACACTAACTATGGCTACACCTTC